This T cell receptor (beta chain) is drawn from a study of T cell responses to AZD1222 COVID-19 vaccine. General study results and limits: Spike regions recognized by vaccine-associated CD4 TCRs spanned the protein, led by 160-218 and 743-854. Repertoire samples came only from after the peak T cell response. Close to half of spike-specific TCRs reportedly recognize unmutated variant regions. Once two AZD1222 doses were given, Spike-specific TCR breadth and depth went up.

Details on this clone: The antigen is not known.

The germline gives CDR1 MDHEN, CDR2 SYDVKM. The CDR3 contains 10 residues. The V and J ends lost 8 bases and 2 bases respectively, with 4 bases between them. The protocol was immunoSEQ multiplex PCR, while the TCRdb copy is restricted to in-frame clones and leaves out a portion. The profile shows roughly 150,000 clones, approximately 91% of them singletons. The source is an adult who received the AZD1222 COVID-19 vaccine. The chain joins TRBV28 to TRBJ2-7, with D hard to call. Source: peripheral blood, taken 28 days after the second AZD1222 dose. CDR3: CASGPYEQYF. CDR3 sequence (DNA): TGTGCCAGCGGCCCCTACGAGCAGTACTTC.